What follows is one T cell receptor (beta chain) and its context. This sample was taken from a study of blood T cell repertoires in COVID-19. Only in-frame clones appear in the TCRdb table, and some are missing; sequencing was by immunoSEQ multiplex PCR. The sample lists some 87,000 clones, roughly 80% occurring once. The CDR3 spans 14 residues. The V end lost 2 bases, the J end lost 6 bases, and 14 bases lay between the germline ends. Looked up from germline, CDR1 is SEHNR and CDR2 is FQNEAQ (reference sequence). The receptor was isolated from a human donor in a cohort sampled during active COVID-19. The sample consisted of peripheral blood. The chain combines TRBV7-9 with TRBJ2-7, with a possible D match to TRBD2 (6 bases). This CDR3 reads CASSLPGGGPEQYF. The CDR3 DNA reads TGTGCCAGCAGCTTACCCGGTGGAGGGCCCGAGCAGTACTTC.